Shown below are 23 T cell receptor beta chains from a single sample sequenced in a study of blood T cell repertoires in COVID-19. The data were produced by immunoSEQ multiplex PCR, yet TCRdb's version contains in-frame clones alone and is incomplete. The sample lists over 350,000 clones; approximately 87% were seen once. Sequencing was carried out using PBMCs or T cells enriched from blood (not recorded which). The receptors shown here come from a woman aged 45-60 years who had recovered from COVID-19.

The rearrangement uses TRBV11-1 and TRBJ2-2, with 7 bases identical to TRBD1. CDR1 and CDR2 from the germline V gene are SGHAT and FQDESV (reference sequence). The CDR3 has 15 residues. V trimming: 2 bases; J trimming: 8 bases; junction bases outside the gene matches: 8. CDR3 nucleotides: TGTGCCAGCAGCTTATTCGCAGGGGGTCAGGGGGAGCTGTTTTTT. This translates into CASSLFAGGQGELFF.

Remarks on this clone: The same CDR3 is also encoded by other DNA sequences in this sample. CDR3 nucleotide sequence: TGTGCCAGCAGCTATAGCGGGGGGCAAGAGACCCAGTACTTC. This sequence encodes CASSYSGGQETQYF. The V gene is TRBV28, the J gene TRBJ2-5, with 10 bases matching TRBD2. This CDR3 contains 14 residues. Germline V gives CDR1 MDHEN, CDR2 SYDVKM. Losses at the gene ends were 6 bases for V and 2 bases for J; bases not matched to a gene: 3. Combining the CDR3 with reference TRBV28 and TRBJ2-5 gives the whole variable domain DVKVTQSSRYLVKRTGEKVFLECVQDMDHENMFWYRQDPGLGLRLIYFSYDVKMKEKGDIPEGYSVSREKKERFSLILESASTNQTSMYLCASSYSGGQETQYFGPGTRLLVL.

This clone was seen many times. Here the CDR3 DNA reads TGTGCCAGCAGCTCCCCGAGCGGGGGGAACACTGAAGCTTTCTTT. Translated: CASSSPSGGNTEAFF. The chain is built from TRBV7-9 and TRBJ1-1, with a possible D match to TRBD1 (5 bases). The CDR3 is 15 residues long. Trimming removed 4 bases from V and 1 base from J, with 13 bases in between. Germline V gene data show CDR1 as SEHNR and CDR2 as FQNEAQ (reference sequence).

This clone was recorded once. This rearrangement joins TRBV18 to TRBJ1-2; possibly TRBD1 for D (5 bases). Per the germline V gene, CDR1 is KGHSH and CDR2 is LQKENI. Trimming pared 3 bases from V and 7 bases from J, leaving 18 bases between. The CDR3 is 15 residues long. This chain's CDR3 is CASSPRTSGMGGYTF. As DNA, the CDR3 is TGTGCCAGCTCACCTCGGACATCTGGTATGGGTGGCTACACCTTC. Full variable domain (missing parts from reference TRBV18 and TRBJ1-2): NAGVMQNPRHLVRRRGQEARLRCSPMKGHSHVYWYRQLPEEGLKFMVYLQKENIIDESGMPKERFSAEFPKEGPSILRIQQVVRGDSAAYFCASSPRTSGMGGYTFGSGTRLTVV.

The chain recombines TRBV29-1 with TRBJ1-1, with TRBD1 matching over 10 bases. The CDR3 extends over 14 amino acids. CDR1 and CDR2 (germline): SQVTM, ANQGSEA. V dropped 5 bases and J dropped 5; count of bases not matched to a gene: 8. CDR3 residues: CSVKTGGGRTEAFF. The CDR3 nucleotides read TGCAGCGTTAAGACAGGGGGCGGTCGTACTGAAGCTTTCTTT.

The gene calls are TRBV29-1 and TRBJ2-7; possible D gene TRBD2, 6 bases. The germline V gene encodes CDR1 SQVTM and CDR2 ANQGSEA. Trimming left V 0 bases short and J 3 bases short, with 9 bases between. The CDR3 is 13 residues long. The DNA of the CDR3 is TGCAGCGTTGAAGACCAGACTAGCTACGAGCAGTACTTC. Translation gives CSVEDQTSYEQYF.

This rearrangement joins TRBV6-5 to TRBJ2-2; TRBD1 matches 8 bases. Germline trimming cut 2 bases from V and 9 bases from J; bases unmatched to any gene: 8. Germline V lookup: CDR1 MNHEY, CDR2 SVGAGI. This CDR3 region has 15 residues. This CDR3 reads CASSYAPRTGWELFF. DNA for the CDR3: TGTGCCAGCAGTTACGCCCCTAGGACAGGGTGGGAGCTGTTTTTT.

The rearrangement joins TRBV7-2 to TRBJ2-2; 11 bases map to TRBD2. This CDR3 region has 16 residues. The V gene's germline CDR1 is SGHTA and CDR2 FQGNSA. The V segment lost 2 bases and the J segment 5 bases; nucleotides outside the gene matches: 4. CDR3 loop: CASSLLAGGHTGELFF. CDR3 DNA sequence: TGTGCCAGCAGCTTACTAGCGGGGGGCCATACCGGGGAGCTGTTTTTT.

This clone was picked up one time. The J gene is TRBJ2-2, the V gene TRBV2, with TRBD2 matching over 8 bases. Looked up from germline, CDR1 is SNHLY and CDR2 is FYNNEI. J lost 0 bases, V lost 7 bases, and 7 bases had no gene match. The CDR3 covers 16 residues. CDR3 in amino acids: CASIPKAGANTGELFF. CDR3 in DNA: TGTGCCAGCATCCCCAAAGCGGGGGCGAACACCGGGGAGCTGTTTTTT.

The J gene is TRBJ2-2, the V gene TRBV24-1; 7 bases align to TRBD2. V gave up 3 bases and J gave up 4 bases; unmatched junction bases: 4. Germline V gives CDR1 KGHDR, CDR2 SFDVKD. The CDR3 covers 15 residues. The CDR3 region is CATSDVREGTGELFF. The CDR3 DNA reads as TGTGCCACCAGTGATGTCAGGGAGGGCACCGGGGAGCTGTTTTTT.

The chain is built from TRBV4-1 and TRBJ1-2, with 7 bases that match TRBD1. This CDR3 is built from 16 residues. In germline, CDR1 is MGHRA, CDR2 YSYEKL. The V gene end was trimmed by 3 bases and the J gene end by 5 bases; junction bases not matched to a gene: 12. This CDR3 is CASSQEPGQRTYGYTF. The DNA for the CDR3 is TGCGCCAGCAGCCAGGAACCGGGACAGAGGACATATGGCTACACCTTC.

Comments on this clone: An end of the junction does not agree with germline; a read error may underlie this. The J gene is TRBJ2-2, the V gene TRBV7-7; 8 bases are shared with TRBD1. The germline gives CDR1 SSHAT, CDR2 FNYEAQ (reference sequence). The CDR3 is made up of 16 amino acids. The CDR3, as DNA: TGTGCTAGCAGCTTAGTTGGGACACAGGGGGCCGGGGAGCTGTTTTTT. This translates into CASSLVGTQGAGELFF.

CDR3 nucleotide sequence: TGTGCCAGCAGGCGAACAGGGGTCTATGGCTACACCTTC. It encodes CASRRTGVYGYTF. This rearrangement joins TRBV12-3 or TRBV12-4 to TRBJ1-2, with 7 bases that match TRBD1. V gave up 6 bases and J gave up 4 bases; unmatched junction bases: 5. The CDR3 sequence is 13 residues long.

The rearrangement links TRBV4-3 to TRBJ1-2; 7 positions agree with TRBD1. CDR3 length: 18 residues. CDR1 and CDR2 from the germline V gene are LGHNA and YSLEER. Trimming at V came to 2 bases and at J to 0 bases, leaving 12 bases not matched to a gene. CDR3 in amino acids: CASSQSLGQRSTNYGYTF. The CDR3 DNA follows: TGCGCCAGCAGCCAAAGTTTGGGACAGCGATCAACTAACTATGGCTACACCTTC.

This clone has more than one count but fewer than ten. This chain connects TRBV29-1 to TRBJ2-7; 11 nucleotides agree with TRBD2. V dropped 7 bases and J dropped 6; count of bases not matched to a gene: 2. In germline, CDR1 is SQVTM, CDR2 ANQGSEA. The CDR3 has 11 amino acids. The CDR3 region is CSGGTSGEQYF. CDR3 DNA sequence: TGCAGCGGAGGGACTAGCGGCGAGCAGTACTTC.

Here the CDR3 DNA reads TGTGCCAGCAGCCAAGGTTCCGGGGGAGACATTCAGTACTTC. It specifies CASSQGSGGDIQYF. The V and J genes are TRBV3-1 (or the pseudogene TRBV3-2) and TRBJ2-4; possibly TRBD2 for D (6 bases). Germline V lookup: CDR1 LGHDT, CDR2 YNNKEL (reference sequence). Between the trimmed V and J ends, which lost 1 base and 8 bases, there was a span of 12 bases. The CDR3 has 14 residues.

The chain has TRBV24-1 and TRBJ2-1; 9 bases map to TRBD1. The CDR3 loop spans 17 amino acids. Losses at the gene ends were 1 base for V and 8 bases for J; bases not matched to a gene: 11. Germline V CDR1 and CDR2: KGHDR, SFDVKD. Here the CDR3 DNA reads TGTGCCACCAGTGATTTTGTTCCCGGACAGGGGTTTGATGAGCAGTTCTTC. Translating it yields CATSDFVPGQGFDEQFF.

The chain couples TRBV11-2 to TRBJ2-7; D perhaps matches TRBD2 (5 bases). Per germline, CDR1 SGHAT and CDR2 FQNNGV. The germline V and J ends were trimmed by 3 bases and 1 base, with 13 bases remaining between them. The CDR3 is made up of 15 amino acids. As DNA, the CDR3 is TGTGCCAGCAGCTTCGTCTCGGGAATATCCTACGAGCAGTACTTC. Translated, it gives CASSFVSGISYEQYF.

A single count supports this clone. This chain links TRBV15 with TRBJ2-3; D may be TRBD2 (6 bases). The CDR3 is 15 amino acids. Trimming took 5 bases from V and 0 from J, leaving 12 bases between them. The germline CDR1 and CDR2 sequences are LNHNV and YYDKDF (reference sequence). CDR3: CATSGGTPSTDTQYF. The CDR3 DNA reads TGTGCCACCAGCGGCGGGACCCCTAGCACAGATACGCAGTATTTT. The variable domain in full, with the rest retrieved from reference TRBV15 and TRBJ2-3, is DAMVIQNPRYQVTQFGKPVTLSCSQTLNHNVMYWYQQKSSQAPKLLFHYYDKDFNNEADTPDNFQSRRPNTSFCFLDIRSPGLGDTAMYLCATSGGTPSTDTQYFGPGTRLTVL.

This sequence joins TRBV11-2 and TRBJ1-2; a weak D match, TRBD1 (5 bases). Germline CDR1 SGHAT, CDR2 FQNNGV. The CDR3 spans 15 residues. V lost 5 bases to trimming and J lost 4 bases, with 17 bases between them. The CDR3 sequence is CASSHSGYAPYGYTF. CDR3 sequence (DNA): TGTGCCAGCAGCCATTCAGGGTATGCTCCCTATGGCTACACCTTC.

V and J are TRBV7-2 and TRBJ1-5, with D uncertain. Trimming left V 2 bases short and J 3 bases short, with 17 bases between. From germline, CDR1 is SGHTA and CDR2 FQGNSA. The CDR3 covers 17 residues. CDR3 nucleotides: TGTGCCAGCAGCTTAACCCAACGCCCAGGCTCCAATCAGCCCCAGCATTTT. It codes for CASSLTQRPGSNQPQHF.

The chain is built from TRBV11-1 and TRBJ1-2, with D uncertain. The CDR3 is 13 residues long. CDR1 and CDR2 from the germline V gene are SGHAT and FQDESV (reference sequence). Trimming removed 2 bases from V and 4 bases from J, with 8 bases in between. The CDR3 nucleotides are TGTGCCAGCAGCTTAAACGAGGGCTATGGCTACACCTTC. It yields the protein CASSLNEGYGYTF.

V gene TRBV13 combines with J gene TRBJ2-1; D perhaps matches TRBD2 (6 bases). CDR3 length equals 14 residues. Germline-derived CDR1 and CDR2 are PRHDT and FYEKMQ (reference sequence). Trimming left V 8 bases short and J 1 base short, with 12 bases between. The DNA for the CDR3 is TGTGCCAGCCAGGAGGGGTCTTCCTACAATGAGCAGTTCTTC. Protein sequence: CASQEGSSYNEQFF.